The next 21 T cell receptor beta chains were all read from a single sample in a study of OX40 agonist ivuxolimab in advanced cancers. Here immunoSEQ multiplex PCR was the method, and the copy in TCRdb shows in-frame clones only, minus some. The repertoire holds about 61,000 clones, with 86% as singletons. The sample here was CD4+ or CD8+ T cells sorted from blood, taken in a trial of the OX40 agonist ivuxolimab. The receptor set was obtained from an adult with an advanced solid tumor such as melanoma, head and neck, liver or kidney cancer.

CDR3 region: CASNKFAGSTDTQYF. DNA for the CDR3: TGCGCCAGCAATAAATTTGCAGGGTCCACAGATACGCAGTATTTT. V is TRBV5-1 and J is TRBJ2-3; D may be TRBD1 (5 bases). Germline V gene sequence: CDR1 SGHRS, CDR2 YFSETQ. The V end was cut by 6 bases, the J end by 2 bases, with 16 bases between. There are 15 residues in the CDR3.

This clone showed up just a few times. The rearrangement links TRBV4-1 to TRBJ2-7, with D maybe TRBD1 (5 bases). CDR3 length: 13 amino acids. V was shortened by 0 bases and J by 6 bases, with 9 bases between the two germline ends. Germline assignment: CDR1 MGHRA and CDR2 YSYEKL. CDR3 amino acids: CASSQEWQGEQYF. CDR3 DNA sequence: TGCGCCAGCAGCCAAGAATGGCAGGGCGAGCAGTACTTC.

This clone was counted a few times. The chain links TRBV21-1 to TRBJ2-4; TRBD2, the table's D call, was not compared with the DNA. TRBV21-1 is termed a pseudogene. The length of the CDR3 is 15 residues. This chain's CDR3 is CASSKDGGNKNIQYF. CDR3 nucleotides: TGTGCCAGCAGCAAGGACGGAGGGAACAAAAACATTCAGTACTTC.

The chain employs TRBV5-4 and TRBJ1-3; TRBD1 might be the D (6 bases). Trimming removed 0 bases from V and 4 bases from J, with 11 bases in between. This CDR3 is built from 15 residues. The germline gives CDR1 SGHNT, CDR2 YYREEE (reference sequence). The CDR3 here is CASSLGGLGGNTIYF. The CDR3 bases are TGTGCCAGCAGCTTGGGGGGGCTCGGCGGAAACACCATATATTTT. The full variable domain, with the rest looked up from reference TRBV5-4 and TRBJ1-3, is ETGVTQSPTHLIKTRGQQVTLRCSSQSGHNTVSWYQQALGQGPQFIFQYYREEENGRGNFPPRFSGLQFPNYSSELNVNALELDDSALYLCASSLGGLGGNTIYFGEGSWLTVV.

The chain carries TRBV7-9 and TRBJ1-2; D call uncertain. Germline lookup yields CDR1 SEHNR and CDR2 FQNEAQ (reference sequence). The length of the CDR3 is 16 residues. Trimming cost V 1 base and J 2 bases, with 14 bases left between them. CDR3 in amino acids: CASSLGVAGWNYGYTF. For the CDR3, the DNA is TGTGCCAGCAGCTTAGGTGTTGCGGGCTGGAACTATGGCTACACCTTC.

The rearrangement links TRBV7-8 to TRBJ1-1, with D possibly TRBD1 on 6 matching bases. V shed 5 bases and J shed 10 bases, with 26 bases lying between them. The CDR3 contains 16 residues. Germline V gene sequence: CDR1 SGHVS, CDR2 FQNEAQ. The DNA for the CDR3 is TGTGCCAGCAGCCTAAACCCTCGCACCGGGACAACGTCAGCTTTCTTT. Amino acid sequence: CASSLNPRTGTTSAFF.

The CDR3, as DNA: TGTGCCAGCAGTTCCCCGGGCACTGAAGCTTTCTTT. Its translation: CASSSPGTEAFF. The V gene is TRBV6-5, the J gene TRBJ1-1, with D uncertain. In germline, CDR1 is MNHEY, CDR2 SVGAGI. V was clipped by 4 bases and J by 4 bases, with 7 bases between them. The CDR3 consists of 12 residues.

The chain joins TRBV10-3 to TRBJ2-3; D not certain. The V gene lost 4 bases and the J gene lost 2 bases, with 4 bases spanning the gap. The germline CDR1 and CDR2 sequences are ENHRY and SYGVKD. The CDR3 spans 12 residues. The CDR3 region is CAISGNTDTQYF. The CDR3 DNA reads as TGTGCCATCAGTGGGAACACAGATACGCAGTATTTT.

The sample holds a few counts of this clone. V gene TRBV28 combines with J gene TRBJ2-1; D uncertain. CDR3 length equals 10 residues. V was shortened by 7 bases and J by 7 bases, with 5 bases between the two germline ends. The germline V gene encodes CDR1 MDHEN and CDR2 SYDVKM. DNA of the CDR3: TGTGCCAGCATTGGGAATGAGCAGTTCTTC. It codes for CASIGNEQFF. Drawing the rest from reference TRBV28 and TRBJ2-1, the complete variable domain is DVKVTQSSRYLVKRTGEKVFLECVQDMDHENMFWYRQDPGLGLRLIYFSYDVKMKEKGDIPEGYSVSREKKERFSLILESASTNQTSMYLCASIGNEQFFGPGTRLTVL.

The rearrangement links TRBV6-1 to TRBJ2-5; D perhaps matches TRBD1 (6 bases). Gene TRBJ2-7 matches the end of the DNA better, so the J call may be wrong. This CDR3 is 13 amino acids long. Germline V gene lookup returns CDR1 MNHNS and CDR2 SASEGT. The DNA for the CDR3 is TGTGCCAGCAGTGTCGGCAGGGGCTACGAGCAGTACTTC. Translated, it gives CASSVGRGYEQYF.

The rearrangement links TRBV7-2 to TRBJ2-7, with 11 bases fitting TRBD2. This CDR3 contains 15 residues. Germline V CDR1 and CDR2: SGHTA, FQGNSA. Trimming cost V 2 bases and J 13 bases; bases outside gene matches: 13. Here the CDR3 reads CASSLSRILAGEVYF. The CDR3 bases are TGTGCCAGCAGCTTAAGTCGGATACTAGCGGGGGAGGTATACTTC.

The V call is TRBV4-3, the J call TRBJ1-4; 10 bases fit TRBD1. The ends lost 0 bases at V and 1 base at J; junction bases unmatched: 14. Germline CDR1 and CDR2: LGHNA and YSLEER. The CDR3 extends over 21 amino acids. The CDR3 loop is CASSQEGMGWTGGETNEKLFF. CDR3 bases: TGCGCCAGCAGCCAAGAAGGGATGGGGTGGACAGGGGGTGAAACTAATGAAAAACTGTTTTTT.

V is TRBV5-1 and J is TRBJ2-2, with 7 nucleotides matching TRBD1. J lost 1 base, V lost 5 bases, and 17 bases had no gene match. The CDR3 covers 19 residues. CDR1 is SGHRS, CDR2 YFSETQ, per germline. CDR3 nucleotides: TGCGCCAGCAGTACCTCCGGGACAGTAGCCACCAAGAACACCGGGGAGCTGTTTTTT. Translating gives CASSTSGTVATKNTGELFF.

The V and J genes are TRBV6-1 and TRBJ2-7; D uncertain. The CDR3 is made up of 14 amino acids. Germline V gene data show CDR1 as MNHNS and CDR2 as SASEGT. The V gene lost 0 bases and the J gene lost 2 bases, with 8 bases spanning the gap. DNA for the CDR3: TGTGCCAGCAGTGAAGCAAGGCAGCCCTACGAGCAGTACTTC. Translation gives CASSEARQPYEQYF.

V and J are TRBV7-2 and TRBJ1-1; 7 bases fit TRBD1. CDR3 size: 14 residues. Per germline, CDR1 SGHTA and CDR2 FQGNSA. J was trimmed by 0 bases and V by 5 bases; bases with no gene match: 3. In DNA form, the CDR3 reads TGTGCCAGCAGCCGGGGACAGATGAACACTGAAGCTTTCTTT. As protein: CASSRGQMNTEAFF.

The rearrangement joins TRBV6-1 to TRBJ2-1, with D tentatively TRBD2 (5 bases). Germline loops: CDR1 MNHNS, CDR2 SASEGT. V dropped 4 bases and J dropped 1 base, with 23 bases sitting between them. The CDR3 has 19 amino acids. The CDR3: CASSAHYGSGSLSYNEQFF. The CDR3 nucleotides are TGTGCCAGCAGTGCCCATTATGGGAGCGGCAGCCTTTCCTACAATGAGCAGTTCTTC.

The chain carries TRBV7-9 and TRBJ1-4; weak D call: TRBD1 (5 bases). Germline values: CDR1 SEHNR, CDR2 FQNEAQ (reference sequence). This CDR3 has 16 residues. Trimming took 2 bases from V and 2 from J, leaving 12 bases between them. The CDR3 DNA reads as TGTGCCAGCAGCTTATCAGGGTTAGGTACTAATGAAAAACTGTTTTTT. Amino acids: CASSLSGLGTNEKLFF.

The genes are TRBV18 and TRBJ1-6, with 8 bases lining up with TRBD1. The CDR3 covers 15 residues. Germline values: CDR1 KGHSH, CDR2 LQKENI. V shed 3 bases and J 7 bases; nucleotides not matched to a gene: 5. The CDR3 coding sequence is TGTGCCAGCTCACCGCAGGGGGCTATGAATTCACCCCTCCACTTT. It codes for CASSPQGAMNSPLHF.

The genes are TRBV7-2 and TRBJ2-5; TRBD2 matches at 8 bases. V trimming: 2 bases; J trimming: 9 bases; junction bases outside the gene matches: 8. The CDR3 consists of 14 residues. CDR1 SGHTA and CDR2 FQGNSA come from the germline V gene. The CDR3 loop reads CASSLIPGGPAQYF. DNA for the CDR3: TGTGCCAGCAGCTTAATCCCGGGAGGGCCGGCCCAGTACTTC.

This chain connects TRBV27 to TRBJ2-5, with 10 bases matching TRBD2. V lost 5 bases to trimming and J lost 0 bases; unmatched junction nucleotides: 6. This CDR3 has 16 amino acids. Germline V gene sequence: CDR1 MNHEY, CDR2 SMNVEV (reference sequence). CDR3 sequence (DNA): TGTGCCAGCAGTGCTACTAGCGGGGCATACCAAGAGACCCAGTACTTC. Translation: CASSATSGAYQETQYF.

The table lists this clone with a few counts. The chain is built from TRBV7-9 and TRBJ2-1, with unresolved D. The V end was cut by 2 bases, the J end by 0 bases, with 8 bases between. This CDR3 region has 15 residues. Germline CDR1 is SEHNR and CDR2 is FQNEAQ (reference sequence). CDR3 region: CASSLPRGSYNEQFF. The CDR3 DNA reads TGTGCCAGCAGCTTACCCCGAGGCTCCTACAATGAGCAGTTCTTC.